Following are 9 T cell receptor beta chains from one sample sequenced in a study of blood T cell repertoires in COVID-19 (TCRdb year 2020). The library was made by the immunoSEQ multiplex PCR assay. Drawn from immuneACCESS, this table holds only the in-frame rearrangements with V and J called that TCRdb kept. Clones are partly lost; checked studies trace under half to an unresolved V gene and leave the rest unexplained. In all, the sample holds 45,000 or so clones, and approximately 90% of those were seen once. Together, the top ten hold over 10% of the sample. The material sequenced was peripheral blood. These receptors all come from a man of 80 years or more with acute or convalescent COVID-19.

The chain uses TRBV24-1 and TRBJ2-1, with D possibly being TRBD2 (6 bases). V dropped 7 bases and J dropped 5 bases, with 17 bases sitting between them. There are 15 residues in the CDR3. CDR1 KGHDR and CDR2 SFDVKD come from the germline V gene. The CDR3 nucleotides read TGTGCCACCAGAGGAGGGGAGGTAAGCAACAATGAGCAGTTCTTC. This sequence encodes CATRGGEVSNNEQFF.

DNA of the CDR3: TGTGCCACCAGCAGGCCGCGGGGGGGCACAGATACGCAGTATTTT. It yields the protein CATSRPRGGTDTQYF. The V gene is TRBV15, the J gene TRBJ2-3, with 8 bases matching TRBD2. J was trimmed by 1 base and V by 3 bases; bases with no gene match: 3. Germline V gene data show CDR1 as LNHNV and CDR2 as YYDKDF (reference sequence). CDR3 length: 15 amino acids.

V and J are TRBV19 and TRBJ1-5; 8 bases map to TRBD1. This CDR3 contains 16 residues. V shed 7 bases and J 4 bases; nucleotides not matched to a gene: 12. Germline V CDR1 and CDR2: LNHDA, SQIVND (reference sequence). Written as DNA, the CDR3 is TGTGCCAGTAAAGCCCTCGACAGGGGATTAAATCAGCCCCAGCATTTT. Translating it yields CASKALDRGLNQPQHF.

V is TRBV9 and J is TRBJ1-2; D remains ambiguous. CDR1 SGDLS and CDR2 YYNGEE come from the germline V gene. This CDR3 comprises 13 residues. V lost 0 bases and J 2 bases, leaving 5 bases between the germline ends. CDR3 loop: CASSVGTNYGYTF. The CDR3 DNA is TGTGCCAGCAGCGTAGGTACAAACTATGGCTACACCTTC.

The CDR3 bases are TGTGCCAGCAGCCAAGGGGAGGTGTTTCTGGGACTAGCGGAGGTTCCACAGTATTTT. This gives the protein CASSQGEVFLGLAEVPQYF. This chain connects TRBV3-1 (or the pseudogene TRBV3-2) to TRBJ2-3; 11 nucleotides agree with TRBD2. Germline V gene data show CDR1 as LGHDT and CDR2 as YNNKEL (reference sequence). Germline trimming cut 1 base from V and 12 bases from J; bases unmatched to any gene: 21. The CDR3 is 19 amino acids.

DNA of the CDR3: TGTGCCATCAGAACGACTGAGAATGAAAAACTGTTTTTT. It yields the protein CAIRTTENEKLFF. The chain carries TRBV10-3 and TRBJ1-4; D gene unclear. This CDR3 region has 13 residues. V lost 6 bases to trimming and J lost 5 bases, with 10 bases between them. Germline CDR1 ENHRY, CDR2 SYGVKD.

DNA for the CDR3: TGTGCCAGCAGTTCCCTTACCGGGACAGGCTCCTACGAGCAGTACTTC. Amino acids: CASSSLTGTGSYEQYF. The chain joins TRBV27 to TRBJ2-7, with 8 bases identical to TRBD1. The CDR3 has 16 amino acids. Germline CDR1 MNHEY, CDR2 SMNVEV (reference sequence). V lost 4 bases to trimming and J lost 0 bases; unmatched junction nucleotides: 8.

J is TRBJ2-5 and V is TRBV3-1 (or the pseudogene TRBV3-2), with D possibly being TRBD1 (6 bases). The V gene's germline CDR1 is LGHDT and CDR2 YNNKEL (reference sequence). The CDR3 spans 15 residues. Trimming removed 2 bases from V and 2 bases from J, with 12 bases in between. The CDR3 coding sequence is TGTGCCAGCAGCCAAACCGGGACACCGCAAGAGACCCAGTACTTC. It specifies CASSQTGTPQETQYF.

The CDR3 bases are TGCGCCAGCAGTCCTACGACAGGGGGAGGCACTGAAGCTTTCTTT. The encoded protein is CASSPTTGGGTEAFF. J is TRBJ1-1 and V is TRBV5-1; 9 nucleotides match TRBD1. From germline, CDR1 is SGHRS and CDR2 YFSETQ. The CDR3 length is 15 residues. V gave up 5 bases and J gave up 4 bases; unmatched junction bases: 9.